This T cell receptor (beta chain) is drawn from a study of shared clonotypes between healthy human individuals. Study in general: Per donor, CD8 memory used one plate, CD8 naive used two, CD4 memory used three and CD4 naive used three.

All donors qualified as healthy HIV-negative adults and had experienced no recent acute infections or vaccinations. Investigators spread the genomic DNA of each subset evenly over several immunoSEQ plates. Assay used: immunoSEQ multiplex PCR; TCRdb lists only in-frame clones, some missing. This table holds more than 1,200,000 clones, roughly 98.5% found once. This TCR was sampled from a young man in good health. Sequencing was carried out using naive CD4+ T cells sorted from blood. The subset is: CD45RA+ positively selected.

The CDR3 DNA sequence: TGTGCCAGCAGTGAAGGTTCGGGCATGAATCAGCCCCAGCATTTT. It codes for CASSEGSGMNQPQHF. The chain uses TRBV6-1 and TRBJ1-5; no clear D. The length of the CDR3 is 15 residues. The germline CDR1 and CDR2 sequences are MNHNS and SASEGT. Deletions cut 1 base from V and 4 bases from J, with 11 bases between.